The clone carrying this T cell receptor (beta chain) appeared a few times. Antigen: not known. TCRdb redid the calling of the 5' RACE reads with MiXCR, one entry per CDR3 protein. The sample records hundreds of thousands of distinct CDR3 sequences, approximately 17% being singletons. These data belong to a study of CD8 T cells in ankylosing spondylitis. General observations from the study: In ankylosing spondylitis blood, a motif of seven or eight highly homologous TCR beta variants appeared characteristic.

The V gene end was trimmed by 4 bases and the J gene end by 0 bases; junction bases not matched to a gene: 7. The CDR3 contains 16 residues. Germline V gene data show CDR1 as SGHRS and CDR2 as YFSETQ. Material: blood, either unsorted or a sorted T cell fraction (not recorded which). The source of this sequence is a male donor with ankylosing spondylitis. V usage is TRBV5-1 and J usage is TRBJ2-4, with 7 bases identical to TRBD1. The CDR3 sequence is CASSPQGLGAKNIQYF. In nucleotides, the CDR3 is TGCGCCAGCAGCCCACAGGGGCTAGGAGCCAAAAACATTCAGTACTTC.